This paragraph reports one T cell receptor beta chain. The antigen is unknown. The time point: blood at routine non-recurrence follow-up after resection. This entry belongs to a study of spatial heterogeneity in lung cancer. Trimming cost V 5 bases and J 1 base; bases outside gene matches: 7. Germline CDR1 MDHEN, CDR2 SYDVKM. The CDR3 is 15 residues long. TCRdb re-called the 5' RACE reads through MiXCR, storing one row per CDR3 protein. Of 100,000 to 120,000 distinct CDR3 sequences in the sample, 10% to 11% were seen once. Study outcomes and limitations: At tumor resection, ubiquitous expanded TCRs were detected in blood more often than later.

This receptor was taken from a female donor with early-stage non-small cell lung cancer. The specimen was PBMCs, collected at follow-up. The rearrangement joins TRBV28 to TRBJ1-1; TRBD1 agrees at 7 bases. The CDR3: CASSRLQGTNTEAFF. The CDR3 DNA sequence: TGTGCCAGCAGTCGCCTACAGGGGACGAACACTGAAGCTTTCTTT.